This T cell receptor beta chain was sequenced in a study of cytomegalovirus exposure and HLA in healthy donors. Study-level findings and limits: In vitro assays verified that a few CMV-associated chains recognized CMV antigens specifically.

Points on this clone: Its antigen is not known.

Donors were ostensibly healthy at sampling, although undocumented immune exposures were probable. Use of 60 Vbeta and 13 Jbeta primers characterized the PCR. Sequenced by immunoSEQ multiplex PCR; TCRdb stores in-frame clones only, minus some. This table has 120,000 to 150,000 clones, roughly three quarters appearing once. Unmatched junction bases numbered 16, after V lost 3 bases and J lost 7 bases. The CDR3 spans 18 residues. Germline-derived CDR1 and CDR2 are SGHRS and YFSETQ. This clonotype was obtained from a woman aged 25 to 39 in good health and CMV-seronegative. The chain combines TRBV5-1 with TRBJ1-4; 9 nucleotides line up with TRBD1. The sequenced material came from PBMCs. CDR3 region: CASSSEPTGGAVREKLFF. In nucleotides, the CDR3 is TGCGCCAGCAGCTCGGAACCTACAGGGGGCGCAGTTCGTGAAAAACTGTTTTTT.